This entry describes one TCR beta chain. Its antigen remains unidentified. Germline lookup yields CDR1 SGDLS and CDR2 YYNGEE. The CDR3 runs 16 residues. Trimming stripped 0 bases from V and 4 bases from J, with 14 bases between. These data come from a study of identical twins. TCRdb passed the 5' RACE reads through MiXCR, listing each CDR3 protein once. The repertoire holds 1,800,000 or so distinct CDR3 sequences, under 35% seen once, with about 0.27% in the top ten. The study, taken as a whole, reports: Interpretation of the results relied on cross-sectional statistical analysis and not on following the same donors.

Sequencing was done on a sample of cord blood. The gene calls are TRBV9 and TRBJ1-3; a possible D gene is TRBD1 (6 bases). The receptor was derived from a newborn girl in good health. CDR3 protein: CASSVEPGAGGNTIYF. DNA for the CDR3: TGTGCCAGCAGCGTAGAACCGGGGGCAGGAGGAAACACCATATATTTT.